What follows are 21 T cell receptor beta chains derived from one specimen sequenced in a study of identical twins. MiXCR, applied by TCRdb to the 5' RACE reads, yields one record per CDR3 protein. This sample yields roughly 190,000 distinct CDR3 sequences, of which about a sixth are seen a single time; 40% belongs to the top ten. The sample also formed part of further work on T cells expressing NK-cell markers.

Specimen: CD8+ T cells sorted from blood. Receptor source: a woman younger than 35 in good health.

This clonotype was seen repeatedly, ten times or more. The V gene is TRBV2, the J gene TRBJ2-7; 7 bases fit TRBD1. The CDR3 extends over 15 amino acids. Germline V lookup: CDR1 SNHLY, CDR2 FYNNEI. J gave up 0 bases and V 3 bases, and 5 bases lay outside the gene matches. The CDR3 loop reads CASSEGQSSSYEQYF. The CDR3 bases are TGTGCCAGCAGTGAGGGACAGTCTAGCTCCTACGAGCAGTACTTC.

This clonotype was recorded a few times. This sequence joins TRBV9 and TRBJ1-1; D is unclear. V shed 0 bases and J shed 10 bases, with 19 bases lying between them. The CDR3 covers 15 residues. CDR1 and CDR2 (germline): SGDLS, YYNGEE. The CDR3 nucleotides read TGTGCCAGCAGCGTAGGAGGCGGGCCGGGCGATGGAGCTTTCTTT. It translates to CASSVGGGPGDGAFF.

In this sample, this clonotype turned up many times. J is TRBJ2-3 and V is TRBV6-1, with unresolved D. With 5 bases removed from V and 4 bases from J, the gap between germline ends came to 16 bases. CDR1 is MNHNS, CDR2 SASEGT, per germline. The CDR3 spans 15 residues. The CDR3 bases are TGTGCCAGCAGTCAGCCCGCCATTGTCGCAGATACGCAGTATTTT. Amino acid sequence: CASSQPAIVADTQYF.

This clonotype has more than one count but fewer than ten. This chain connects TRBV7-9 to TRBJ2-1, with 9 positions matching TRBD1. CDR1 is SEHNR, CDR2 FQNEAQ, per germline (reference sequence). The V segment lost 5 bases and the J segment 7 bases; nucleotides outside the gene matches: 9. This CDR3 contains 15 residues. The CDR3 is CASSRAPDRGNEQFF. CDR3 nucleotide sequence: TGTGCCAGCAGCCGCGCCCCGGACAGGGGTAATGAGCAGTTCTTC.

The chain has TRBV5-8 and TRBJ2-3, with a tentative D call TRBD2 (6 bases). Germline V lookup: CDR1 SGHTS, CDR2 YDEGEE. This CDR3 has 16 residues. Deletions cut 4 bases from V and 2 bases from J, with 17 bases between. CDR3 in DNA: TGTGCCAGCAGCAGCACGGGCGGGACCTACACAGATACGCAGTATTTT. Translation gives CASSSTGGTYTDTQYF. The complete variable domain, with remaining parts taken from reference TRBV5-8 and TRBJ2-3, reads EAGVTQSPTHLIKTRGQQATLRCSPISGHTSVYWYQQALGLGLQFLLWYDEGEERNRGNFPPRFSGRQFPNYSSELNVNALELEDSALYLCASSSTGGTYTDTQYFGPGTRLTVL.

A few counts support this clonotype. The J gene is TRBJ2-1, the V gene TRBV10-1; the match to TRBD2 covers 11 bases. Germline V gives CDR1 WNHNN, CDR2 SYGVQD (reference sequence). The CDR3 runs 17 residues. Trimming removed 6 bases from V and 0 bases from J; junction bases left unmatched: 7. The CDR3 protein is CASSTMGLAASYNEQFF. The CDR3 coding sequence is TGCGCCAGCAGCACCATGGGACTAGCGGCCTCCTACAATGAGCAGTTCTTC.

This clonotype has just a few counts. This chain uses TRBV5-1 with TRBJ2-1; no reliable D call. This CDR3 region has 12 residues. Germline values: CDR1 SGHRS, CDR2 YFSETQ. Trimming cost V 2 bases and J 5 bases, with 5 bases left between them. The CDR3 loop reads CASSFHDNEQFF. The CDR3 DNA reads TGCGCCAGCAGCTTCCATGACAATGAGCAGTTCTTC.

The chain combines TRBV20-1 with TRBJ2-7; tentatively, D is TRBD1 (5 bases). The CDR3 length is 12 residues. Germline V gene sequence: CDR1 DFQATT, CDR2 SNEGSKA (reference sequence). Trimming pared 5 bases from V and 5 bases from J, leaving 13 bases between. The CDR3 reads CSAGIRVDEQYF. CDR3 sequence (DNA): TGCAGTGCTGGGATCAGGGTGGACGAGCAGTACTTC.

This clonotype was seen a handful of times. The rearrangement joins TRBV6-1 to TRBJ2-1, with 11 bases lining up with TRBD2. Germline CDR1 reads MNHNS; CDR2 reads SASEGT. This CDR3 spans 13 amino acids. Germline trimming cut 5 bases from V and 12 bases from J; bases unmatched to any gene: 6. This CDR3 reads CASSPSTSGGQFF. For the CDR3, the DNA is TGTGCCAGCAGTCCCTCAACTAGCGGGGGGCAGTTCTTC.

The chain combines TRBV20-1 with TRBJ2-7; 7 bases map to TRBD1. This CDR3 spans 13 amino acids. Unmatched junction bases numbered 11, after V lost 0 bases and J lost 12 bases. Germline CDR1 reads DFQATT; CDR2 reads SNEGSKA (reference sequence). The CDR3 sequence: CSARDRDSDMLYF. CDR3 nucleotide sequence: TGCAGTGCTAGAGATAGGGACAGTGACATGCTGTACTTC.

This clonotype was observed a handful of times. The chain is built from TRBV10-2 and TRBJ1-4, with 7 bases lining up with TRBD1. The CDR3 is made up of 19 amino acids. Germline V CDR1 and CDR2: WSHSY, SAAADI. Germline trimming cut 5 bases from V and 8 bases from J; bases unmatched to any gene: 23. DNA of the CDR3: TGCGCCAGCAGTAAAAACCAAGAACTTAGACAGGGCGGAGGAGAAAAACTGTTTTTT. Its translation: CASSKNQELRQGGGEKLFF.

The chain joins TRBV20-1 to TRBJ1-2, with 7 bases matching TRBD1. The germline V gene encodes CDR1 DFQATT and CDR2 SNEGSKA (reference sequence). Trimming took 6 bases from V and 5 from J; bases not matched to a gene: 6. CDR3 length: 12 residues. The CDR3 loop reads CSAPTGVYGYTF. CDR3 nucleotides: TGCAGTGCCCCCACAGGGGTATATGGCTACACCTTC.

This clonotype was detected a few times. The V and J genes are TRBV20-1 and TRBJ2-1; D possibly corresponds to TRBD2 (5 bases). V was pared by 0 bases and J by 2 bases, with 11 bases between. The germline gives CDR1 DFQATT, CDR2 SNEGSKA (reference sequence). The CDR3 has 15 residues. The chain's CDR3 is CSARDASWPYNEQFF. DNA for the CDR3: TGCAGTGCTAGAGATGCTAGCTGGCCCTACAATGAGCAGTTCTTC.

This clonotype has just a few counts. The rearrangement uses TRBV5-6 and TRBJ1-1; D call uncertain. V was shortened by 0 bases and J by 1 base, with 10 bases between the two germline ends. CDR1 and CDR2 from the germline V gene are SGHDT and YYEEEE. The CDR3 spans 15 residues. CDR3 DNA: TGTGCCAGCAGCTTGGCAGTTAAATCGAACACTGAAGCTTTCTTT. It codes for CASSLAVKSNTEAFF.

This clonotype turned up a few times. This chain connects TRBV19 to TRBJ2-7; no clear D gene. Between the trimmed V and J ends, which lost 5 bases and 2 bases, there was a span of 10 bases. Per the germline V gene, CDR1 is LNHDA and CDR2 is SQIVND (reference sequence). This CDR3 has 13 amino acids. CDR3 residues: CASSATVTYEQYF. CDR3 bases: TGTGCCAGTAGTGCGACTGTAACCTACGAGCAGTACTTC.

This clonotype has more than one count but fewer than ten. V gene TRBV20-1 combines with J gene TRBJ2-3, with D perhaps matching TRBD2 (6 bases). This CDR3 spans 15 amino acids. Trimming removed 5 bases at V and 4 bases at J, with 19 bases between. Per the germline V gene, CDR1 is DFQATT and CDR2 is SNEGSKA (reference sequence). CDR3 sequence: CSAPRGLRASDTQYF. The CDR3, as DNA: TGCAGTGCTCCTCGGGGACTCCGGGCATCAGATACGCAGTATTTT.

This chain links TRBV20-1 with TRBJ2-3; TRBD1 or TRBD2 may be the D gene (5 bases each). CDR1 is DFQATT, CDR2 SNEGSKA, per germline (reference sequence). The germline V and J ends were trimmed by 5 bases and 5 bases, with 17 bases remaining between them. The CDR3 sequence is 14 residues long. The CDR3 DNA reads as TGCAGTGCTGGGGACCTTGGGGTCCTAGATACGCAGTATTTT. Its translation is CSAGDLGVLDTQYF.

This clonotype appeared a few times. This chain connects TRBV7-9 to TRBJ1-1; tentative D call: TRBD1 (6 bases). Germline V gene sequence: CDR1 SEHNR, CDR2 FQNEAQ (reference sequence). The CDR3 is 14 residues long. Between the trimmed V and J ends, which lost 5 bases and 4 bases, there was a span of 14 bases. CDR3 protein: CASSHGGARTEAFF. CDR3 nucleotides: TGTGCCAGCAGCCATGGGGGGGCGCGCACTGAAGCTTTCTTT. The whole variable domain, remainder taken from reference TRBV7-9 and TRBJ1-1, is DTGVSQNPRHKITKRGQNVTFRCDPISEHNRLYWYRQTLGQGPEFLTYFQNEAQLEKSRLLSDRFSAERPKGSFSTLEIQRTEQGDSAMYLCASSHGGARTEAFFGQGTRLTVV.

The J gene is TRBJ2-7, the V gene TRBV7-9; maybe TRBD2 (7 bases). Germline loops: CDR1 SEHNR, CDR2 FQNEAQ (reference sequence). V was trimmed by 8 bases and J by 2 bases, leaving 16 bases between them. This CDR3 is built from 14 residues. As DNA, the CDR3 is TGTGCCAGCTCAGGGGAGGGGCTAGCCTACGAGCAGTACTTC. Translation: CASSGEGLAYEQYF. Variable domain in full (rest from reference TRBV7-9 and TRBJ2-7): DTGVSQNPRHKITKRGQNVTFRCDPISEHNRLYWYRQTLGQGPEFLTYFQNEAQLEKSRLLSDRFSAERPKGSFSTLEIQRTEQGDSAMYLCASSGEGLAYEQYFGPGTRLTVT.

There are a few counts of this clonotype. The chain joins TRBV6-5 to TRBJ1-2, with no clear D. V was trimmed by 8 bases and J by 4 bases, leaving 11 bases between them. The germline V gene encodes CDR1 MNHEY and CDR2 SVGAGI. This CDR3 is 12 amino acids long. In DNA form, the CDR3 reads TGTGCCAGCGGACGAGCCATCTATGGCTACACCTTC. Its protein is CASGRAIYGYTF.

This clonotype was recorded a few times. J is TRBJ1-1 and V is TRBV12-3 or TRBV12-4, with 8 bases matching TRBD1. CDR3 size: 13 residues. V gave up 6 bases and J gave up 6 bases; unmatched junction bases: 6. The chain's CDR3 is CASRQGGKAEAFF. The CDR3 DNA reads TGTGCCAGCAGACAGGGGGGGAAGGCTGAAGCTTTCTTT.